One and the same sample provided the 30 T cell receptor beta chains below, sequenced in a study of tumor and adjacent non-tumor tissue in lung cancer. A modified ARM-PCR protocol with three rounds of nested PCR amplified TCRbeta. TCRdb re-derived calls from the multiplex PCR reads in MiXCR, one entry per CDR3 protein. The sample lists 60,000 or so distinct CDR3 sequences, roughly two thirds occurring once. No cell sorting was done before RNA was extracted from the tissue. Distant lung tissue was collected more than 3 cm away from the tumor edge. What was sequenced was distant non-tumor lung tissue. These receptors originate from a man in his 70s with non-small cell lung cancer.

Points on this clonotype: A much larger clone sits a single nucleotide away, making a read error possible. This rearrangement joins TRBV5-1 to TRBJ2-2, with D hard to call. The CDR3 spans 13 residues. Germline V gene sequence: CDR1 SGHRS, CDR2 YFSETQ. The germline V and J ends were trimmed by 1 base and 6 bases, with 7 bases remaining between them. CDR3 amino acids: CASSLSRSGELFF. In nucleotides, the CDR3 is TGCGCCAGCAGCTTGAGCAGGTCCGGGGAGCTGTTTTTT.

The chain uses TRBV19 and TRBJ2-1, with 9 bases aligning to TRBD2. The germline V gene encodes CDR1 LNHDA and CDR2 SQIVND (reference sequence). The CDR3 is 14 residues long. The CDR3 DNA reads as TGTGTCACCCGGCCGGGACTAGCTAACAATGAGCAGTTCTTC. Translated, it gives CVTRPGLANNEQFF.

To note about this clonotype: An end of the junction does not agree with germline; a read error may underlie this. V and J are TRBV6-5 and TRBJ2-1, with 9 positions matching TRBD2. CDR1 is MNHEY and CDR2 is SVGAGI in the germline V gene. This CDR3 region has 15 residues. CDR3 DNA: TGTGCCAGCAATTACTCCCTGCGGGGGGGCAATGAGCAGTTCTTC. It yields the protein CASNYSLRGGNEQFF.

Note on this clonotype: A clone one base away is much larger, so this may be a read error. The chain has TRBV12-3 or TRBV12-4 and TRBJ1-6, with D maybe TRBD1 (5 bases). CDR3 size: 16 residues. V was clipped by 3 bases and J by 8 bases, with 17 bases between them. This CDR3 is CASSFGWGRTYSPLHF. CDR3 in DNA: TGTGCCAGCAGTTTTGGATGGGGCAGGACTTATTCACCCCTCCACTTT.

Points on this clonotype: An end of the junction differs from the germline gene, which may be a read error. The chain combines TRBV7-9 with TRBJ2-5, with unresolved D. The CDR3 has 15 residues. Germline-derived CDR1 and CDR2 are SEHNR and FQNEAQ (reference sequence). The CDR3: CASSFVSRRQETLYF. The CDR3 coding sequence is TGTGCCAGCAGCTTCGTTTCGCGACGACAAGAGACCCTGTACTTC.

This clonotype came up a few times. The chain recombines TRBV24-1 with TRBJ2-3; D call uncertain. V was trimmed by 5 bases and J by 4 bases, leaving 12 bases between them. CDR1 is KGHDR, CDR2 SFDVKD, per germline. The CDR3 has 14 amino acids. Here the CDR3 DNA reads TGTGCCACCAGTGGGGAAGCCAGCGCAGATACGCAGTATTTT. Its protein product is CATSGEASADTQYF.

Of note for this clonotype: This CDR3 fails to terminate in the conserved phenylalanine or tryptophan, so it likely reflects a read error. This sequence joins TRBV6-6 and TRBJ2-6; TRBD1 agrees at 9 bases. The germline V gene has CDR1 MNHNY and CDR2 SVGAGI (reference sequence). The CDR3 covers 17 residues. The CDR3 DNA reads TGTGCCAGCAGTAAAGGACAGGGGCGCTCTGGGGCCAACGCCCTGACTCTC. Its translation is CASSKGQGRSGANALTL.

On this clonotype: Being one base from a much bigger clone, this may be a read error. The chain is built from TRBV29-1 and TRBJ2-7; D gene unclear. The CDR3 totals 10 residues. Germline assignment: CDR1 SQVTM and CDR2 ANQGSEA. The chain's CDR3 is CGVGDYEQYF. The CDR3 DNA sequence: TGCGGCGTTGGGGACTACGAGCAGTACTTC.

Of note for this clonotype: The junction departs from germline at one end; a sequencing error may be responsible. The chain joins TRBV5-6 to TRBJ2-7, with D unresolved. The CDR3 spans 14 residues. From germline, CDR1 is SGHDT and CDR2 YYEEEE. CDR3 in amino acids: CASSLDRYSYEQCF. CDR3 coding DNA: TGTGCCAGCAGCTTGGACAGATACTCCTACGAGCAGTGCTTC. The entire variable domain, with the rest obtained from reference TRBV5-6 and TRBJ2-7, is as follows: DAGVTQSPTHLIKTRGQQVTLRCSPKSGHDTVSWYQQALGQGPQFIFQYYEEEERQRGNFPDRFSGHQFPNYSSELNVNALLLGDSALYLCASSLDRYSYEQCFGPGTRLTVT.

This clonotype occurred many times. V usage is TRBV4-2 and J usage is TRBJ2-7, with TRBD2 as a possible D gene (7 bases). The CDR3 is made up of 16 amino acids. Trimming removed 4 bases at V and 7 bases at J, with 23 bases between. Germline V gives CDR1 LGHNA, CDR2 YNFKEQ. The CDR3 sequence: CASSPPRGGGSGEQYF. The CDR3 DNA is TGTGCCAGCAGCCCCCCACGGGGCGGGGGCTCGGGTGAGCAGTACTTC.

Details on this clonotype: A read error may produce the germline difference seen at one junction end. This rearrangement joins TRBV6-9 to TRBJ2-3; 8 nucleotides line up with TRBD1. The CDR3 has 16 amino acids. CDR1 is MNHGY and CDR2 is SVAAGI in the germline V gene. CDR3 loop: CASSSLQGQAPDTEYF. The CDR3 DNA follows: TGTGCCAGCAGTTCGCTTCAGGGACAGGCCCCAGATACGGAGTATTTT.

Of note for this clonotype: Sequence at one end of the junction differs from germline and may be a read error. This sequence joins TRBV4-1 and TRBJ1-5; D is undetermined. Germline V gene data show CDR1 as MGHRA and CDR2 as YSYEKL. The CDR3 is 15 residues long. CDR3 loop: CASSQELASDQPQHF. The CDR3 region has the DNA TGCGCCAGCAGCCAAGAGTTGGCTAGCGATCAGCCCCAGCATTTT.

This chain connects TRBV24-1 to TRBJ2-3, with 9 positions matching TRBD2. The CDR3 runs to 16 residues. The V segment lost 0 bases and the J segment 3 bases; nucleotides outside the gene matches: 3. CDR1 is KGHDR and CDR2 is SFDVKD in the germline V gene. The CDR3 reads CATSDLGLAGTDTQYF. CDR3 coding DNA: TGTGCCACCAGTGATTTGGGGCTAGCGGGAACAGATACGCAGTATTTT.

A word on this clonotype: At one of its ends the junction is not consistent with the germline gene, which may arise from a read error. The DNA of the CDR3 is TGCGCCAGCAGTCAAGATCCGCAGGGGGCCCAAAACATTCAGAACTTC. This codes for CASSQDPQGAQNIQNF. The V gene is TRBV4-1, the J gene TRBJ2-4, with 8 bases aligning to TRBD1. CDR1 is MGHRA and CDR2 is YSYEKL in the germline V gene. This CDR3 region has 16 residues.

The chain combines TRBV11-2 with TRBJ2-7, with 8 bases fitting TRBD2. Looked up from germline, CDR1 is SGHAT and CDR2 is FQNNGV. The ends lost 4 bases at V and 10 bases at J; junction bases unmatched: 6. The CDR3 consists of 12 residues. The CDR3 protein is CASSSGGAKQYF. The CDR3 DNA follows: TGTGCCAGCAGCTCCGGGGGGGCTAAACAGTACTTC.

For this clonotype: One end of the junction varies from germline; a read error may be responsible. The J gene is TRBJ2-5, the V gene TRBV6-1; 8 positions agree with TRBD1. This CDR3 region has 15 residues. Looked up from germline, CDR1 is MNHNS and CDR2 is SASEGT. CDR3 sequence reads: CAGSWGRGLQETQYF. CDR3 nucleotides: TGTGCCGGCAGCTGGGGCAGGGGGCTTCAAGAGACCCAGTACTTC.

The V and J genes are TRBV2 and TRBJ2-1; 9 nucleotides align to TRBD2. The V gene's germline CDR1 is SNHLY and CDR2 FYNNEI. This CDR3 is 16 amino acids long. The V and J ends lost 8 bases and 7 bases, in that order; junction bases with no gene match: 15. In DNA, the CDR3 is TGTGCCAGCGGCGCTCCTAGACTAGCGGTTGAGAATGAGCAGTTCTTC. Its protein is CASGAPRLAVENEQFF.

A word on this clonotype: The junction shows a germline mismatch at one end, possibly a read error. The rearrangement links TRBV14 to TRBJ2-5; a weak D match, TRBD2 (5 bases). The length of the CDR3 is 15 residues. The germline V gene has CDR1 SGHDN and CDR2 FVKESK. As DNA, the CDR3 is TGTGTCAGCAGCCAAGAAGGCGGGTACCAAGAGACCCAGTACTTC. It yields the protein CVSSQEGGYQETQYF.

To note about this clonotype: The junction departs from the called germline gene at one end, perhaps through a read error. The rearrangement links TRBV6-5 to TRBJ2-1; 9 bases align to TRBD1. CDR3 size: 15 residues. The V gene's germline CDR1 is MNHEY and CDR2 SVGAGI. The CDR3 region is CAITKTGTGSNEQFF. Here the CDR3 DNA reads TGTGCCATCACCAAAACCGGGACAGGGTCCAATGAACAGTTTTTC.

Concerning this clonotype: A much more abundant neighbour one base away suggests this may be a read error. The rearrangement links TRBV12-3 or TRBV12-4 to TRBJ1-1; TRBD1 might be the D (5 bases). The CDR3 runs 14 residues. CDR3 coding DNA: TGTGCCAACAGTTTAGATCCGGGGATGGGACAAGCTTTCTTT. It is translated as CANSLDPGMGQAFF.

V and J are TRBV5-4 and TRBJ2-7; maybe TRBD2 (5 bases). V was pared by 7 bases and J by 1 base, with 12 bases between. The CDR3 runs 13 residues. Germline CDR1 is SGHNT and CDR2 is YYREEE (reference sequence). CDR3 protein: CASGPGISYEQYF. In DNA, the CDR3 is TGTGCCAGCGGCCCCGGGATATCCTACGAGCAGTACTTC.

This sequence joins TRBV6-5 and TRBJ2-5; tentative D call: TRBD1 (5 bases). The CDR3 covers 14 residues. V was trimmed by 9 bases and J by 1 base, leaving 15 bases between them. Germline CDR1 is MNHEY and CDR2 is SVGAGI. CDR3 nucleotides: TGTGCCAGTCGGCTCCAAGACAGCCAAGAGACCCAGTACTTC. It translates to CASRLQDSQETQYF.

Comments on this clonotype: At one end, the junction sequence differs from germline, possibly due to a read error. The genes are TRBV11-1 and TRBJ2-3; no clear D gene. Germline V gene sequence: CDR1 SGHAT, CDR2 FQDESV (reference sequence). The CDR3 runs 14 residues. The CDR3 is CVSRVLWGTDTQYF. The DNA of the CDR3 is TGTGTCAGCAGAGTCCTGTGGGGCACAGATACGCAGTATTTT.

Concerning this clonotype: Since a much larger clone is just one base distant, this may be a read error. The genes are TRBV12-5 and TRBJ1-2, with a possible D match to TRBD1 (5 bases). Germline V gene lookup returns CDR1 LGHNT and CDR2 FRNRAP. The CDR3 totals 13 residues. For the CDR3, the DNA is TGTACTAGTCGGGCCCCAGGGTCTCTTGGCTACACCTTC. Residues: CTSRAPGSLGYTF.

The CDR3 sequence: CASGLTERFNEQFF. In nucleotides, the CDR3 is TGTGCCAGCGGCCTGACGGAACGCTTCAATGAGCAGTTCTTC. The chain joins TRBV11-1 to TRBJ2-1; D is ambiguous. Trimming pared 8 bases from V and 6 bases from J, leaving 17 bases between. Germline CDR1 is SGHAT and CDR2 is FQDESV (reference sequence). The CDR3 totals 14 residues. The full variable domain, with the rest looked up from reference TRBV11-1 and TRBJ2-1, is EAEVAQSPRYKITEKSQAVAFWCDPISGHATLYWYRQILGQGPELLVQFQDESVVDDSQLPKDRFSAERLKGVDSTLKIQPAELGDSAMYLCASGLTERFNEQFFGPGTRLTVL.

This clonotype was seen only a few times. Just one base apart from a much larger clone, this may be a read error. This sequence joins TRBV6-1 and TRBJ1-1, with unresolved D. Looked up from germline, CDR1 is MNHNS and CDR2 is SASEGT. The CDR3 runs to 13 residues. The CDR3 sequence is CASSPLEITVAFF. CDR3 sequence (DNA): TGTGCCAGCAGCCCCCTTGAGATCACTGTAGCTTTCTTT.

Comments on this clonotype: This clone may be a read error of a much larger clone one base away. The chain recombines TRBV4-2 with TRBJ2-3; 9 nucleotides agree with TRBD2. The CDR3 contains 18 residues. Germline V lookup: CDR1 LGHNA, CDR2 YNFKEQ. CDR3 sequence (DNA): TGTGCCGGCAGCCACCCCAATAGCGGGAGTGGGACGTCTGGTACGCAGTATTTT. Protein product: CAGSHPNSGSGTSGTQYF.

The chain carries TRBV20-1 and TRBJ2-7; a possible D gene is TRBD1 (5 bases). The CDR3 spans 15 residues. V lost 2 bases, J lost 6 bases, and 20 bases lay in between. Per germline, CDR1 DFQATT and CDR2 SNEGSKA (reference sequence). As DNA, the CDR3 is TGCAGTGCTAGAACTCTTAGGGCAGGGCTTGGCGAGCAGTACTTC. This translates into CSARTLRAGLGEQYF.

In regard to this clonotype: A much larger clone sits a single nucleotide away, making a read error possible. The CDR3 nucleotides read TGTGCCAGCAGGGTGCTAGCGGGAGGAGGTATCGGGGAGCTGTTTTTT. Translation gives CASRVLAGGGIGELFF. The V call is TRBV5-5, the J call TRBJ2-2; TRBD2 matches at 11 bases. The germline V gene encodes CDR1 SGHKS and CDR2 YYEKEE (reference sequence). The V gene end was trimmed by 5 bases and the J gene end by 7 bases; junction bases not matched to a gene: 10. This CDR3 contains 16 residues.

Regarding this clonotype: Since the CDR3 does not end with the conserved phenylalanine or tryptophan, this likely comes from a read error. V and J are TRBV11-2 and TRBJ2-7, with no clear D. Germline loops: CDR1 SGHAT, CDR2 FQNNGV. Trimming stripped 6 bases from V and 6 bases from J, with 6 bases between. The CDR3 is 10 residues long. CDR3: CASRGVEQYL. CDR3 sequence (DNA): TGTGCCAGCAGAGGAGTCGAGCAGTACCTC.